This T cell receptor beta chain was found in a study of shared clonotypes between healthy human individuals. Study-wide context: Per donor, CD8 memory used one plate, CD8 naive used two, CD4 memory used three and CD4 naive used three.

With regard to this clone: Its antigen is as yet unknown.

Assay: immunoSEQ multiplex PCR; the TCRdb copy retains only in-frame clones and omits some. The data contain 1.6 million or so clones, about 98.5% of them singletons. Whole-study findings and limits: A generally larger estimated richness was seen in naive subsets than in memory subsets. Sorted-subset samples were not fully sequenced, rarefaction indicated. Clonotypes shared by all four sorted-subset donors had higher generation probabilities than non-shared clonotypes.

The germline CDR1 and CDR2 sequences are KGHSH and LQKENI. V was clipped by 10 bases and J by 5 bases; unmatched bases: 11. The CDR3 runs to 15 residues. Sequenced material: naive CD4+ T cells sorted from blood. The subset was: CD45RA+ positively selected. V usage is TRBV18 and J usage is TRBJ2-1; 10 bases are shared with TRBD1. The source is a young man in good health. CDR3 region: CATRTGGSQNNEQFF. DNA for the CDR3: TGTGCCACCCGGACAGGGGGATCGCAAAACAATGAGCAGTTCTTC.